What follows are 28 T cell receptor beta chains derived from one specimen sequenced in a study of T cell responses to AZD1222 COVID-19 vaccine. Profiling relied on immunoSEQ multiplex PCR, and the TCRdb table lists in-frame clones only, not all of them. The data hold approximately 180,000 clones, with 87% observed a single time. This material consisted of peripheral blood, taken on day 0 of AZD1222 vaccination. The receptors shown here come from an adult in good health.

The chain links TRBV4-1 to TRBJ1-1; D is possibly TRBD1 (6 bases). Trimming removed 0 bases at V and 0 bases at J, with 11 bases between. CDR3 length equals 16 residues. Per germline, CDR1 MGHRA and CDR2 YSYEKL. The CDR3, as DNA: TGCGCCAGCAGCCAAGATCGGCAGGGGTTGAACACTGAAGCTTTCTTT. Translation gives CASSQDRQGLNTEAFF.

V usage is TRBV5-1 and J usage is TRBJ2-2; D possibly corresponds to TRBD2 (6 bases). The germline gives CDR1 SGHRS, CDR2 YFSETQ. Trimming removed 1 base from V and 4 bases from J, with 11 bases in between. This CDR3 is built from 15 residues. The chain's CDR3 is CASSLTGRGTGELFF. The CDR3 DNA reads as TGCGCCAGCAGCTTGACGGGGCGGGGCACCGGGGAGCTGTTTTTT.

The V call is TRBV7-9, the J call TRBJ2-6, with 7 bases that match TRBD1. The CDR3 loop spans 15 amino acids. Trimming at V came to 5 bases and at J to 2 bases, leaving 3 bases not matched to a gene. CDR1 is SEHNR, CDR2 FQNEAQ, per germline (reference sequence). The CDR3 bases are TGTGCCAGCAGCCGTACAGGGGCTGGGGCCAACGTCCTGACTTTC. Residues: CASSRTGAGANVLTF.

The chain carries TRBV27 and TRBJ1-5; a possible D gene is TRBD1 (6 bases). The CDR3 totals 14 residues. Trimming took off 3 bases at V and 7 bases at J, with 13 bases between the two ends. Germline lookup yields CDR1 MNHEY and CDR2 SMNVEV (reference sequence). The chain's CDR3 is CASSLMGAGQPQHF. For the CDR3, the DNA is TGTGCCAGCAGTTTGATGGGGGCGGGGCAGCCCCAGCATTTT.

This chain uses TRBV10-3 with TRBJ2-1, with 9 bases identical to TRBD1. The trim removed 9 bases at V and 7 bases at J, leaving 4 bases unmatched. The CDR3 contains 12 residues. Looked up from germline, CDR1 is ENHRY and CDR2 is SYGVKD. The CDR3 region has the DNA TGTGCCATGGGGACAGGGAGGAATGAGCAGTTCTTC. Its translation: CAMGTGRNEQFF.

This chain joins TRBV19 and TRBJ2-7, with 7 bases fitting TRBD1. V lost 7 bases to trimming and J lost 5 bases; unmatched junction nucleotides: 11. Germline values: CDR1 LNHDA, CDR2 SQIVND (reference sequence). The CDR3 has 14 amino acids. CDR3 region: CASNSGTAINEQYF. As DNA, the CDR3 is TGTGCCAGTAATTCCGGGACAGCCATAAACGAGCAGTACTTC.

This clone was recorded once. The junction departs from germline at one end; a sequencing error may be responsible. This sequence joins TRBV11-2 and TRBJ2-5, with D possibly matching TRBD2 (5 bases). This CDR3 has 12 residues. From germline, CDR1 is SGHAT and CDR2 FQNNGV. In DNA, the CDR3 is TGTGCCAGCAGCCGCCTGACTATAGCGACCAACTTC. It yields the protein CASSRLTIATNF.

The gene calls are TRBV9 and TRBJ2-1, with 7 nucleotides matching TRBD2. V was clipped by 3 bases and J by 4 bases; unmatched bases: 7. CDR1 SGDLS and CDR2 YYNGEE come from the germline V gene. This CDR3 is 15 amino acids long. The CDR3 bases are TGTGCCAGCAGCGCTAGCGGTTCAACTTACAATGAGCAGTTCTTC. It yields the protein CASSASGSTYNEQFF.

The V call is TRBV9, the J call TRBJ2-1; 10 nucleotides agree with TRBD2. CDR1 is SGDLS, CDR2 YYNGEE, per germline. The J segment lost 6 bases and the V segment lost 0 bases, leaving 6 bases of the junction unmatched. The CDR3 has 16 residues. CDR3 sequence: CASSVVGASGGNEQFF. The CDR3 nucleotides are TGTGCCAGCAGCGTAGTTGGGGCTAGCGGGGGCAATGAGCAGTTCTTC.

The CDR3: CASSYSIGGGDTEAFF. DNA for the CDR3: TGTGCCAGCAGTTACTCGATCGGTGGGGGGGACACTGAAGCTTTCTTT. This chain connects TRBV6-5 to TRBJ1-1; TRBD1 might be the D (5 bases). The CDR3 loop spans 16 amino acids. The V end lost 0 bases, the J end lost 3 bases, and 14 bases lay between the germline ends. The germline CDR1 and CDR2 sequences are MNHEY and SVGAGI.

As DNA, the CDR3 is TGTGCCAGCACCCCGGACAGTTACACAGATACGCAGTATTTT. As protein: CASTPDSYTDTQYF. The V and J genes are TRBV9 and TRBJ2-3; tentatively, D is TRBD1 (6 bases). V was cut by 6 bases and J by 2 bases, with 13 bases left in between. Germline V gene lookup returns CDR1 SGDLS and CDR2 YYNGEE. The CDR3 length is 14 residues.

The V gene is TRBV28, the J gene TRBJ2-7, with D maybe TRBD2 (6 bases). The V end was cut by 4 bases, the J end by 1 base, with 14 bases between. The CDR3 runs 15 residues. Germline CDR1 MDHEN, CDR2 SYDVKM. The CDR3, as DNA: TGTGCCAGCAGTTCAGGAGGGGCATCTTCCTACGAGCAGTACTTC. Its translation is CASSSGGASSYEQYF.

The chain has TRBV19 and TRBJ2-6; D is unresolved. Germline V gene data show CDR1 as LNHDA and CDR2 as SQIVND (reference sequence). The CDR3 length is 15 residues. The V gene lost 4 bases and the J gene lost 0 bases, with 7 bases spanning the gap. CDR3 nucleotide sequence: TGTGCCAGTAGTACGCGTGACTCTGGGGCCAACGTCCTGACTTTC. Protein product: CASSTRDSGANVLTF.

A few counts support this clone. The chain employs TRBV2 and TRBJ1-4; TRBD1 is a possible D gene (5 bases). The CDR3 is made up of 16 amino acids. Trimming cost V 5 bases and J 5 bases, with 18 bases left between them. Germline V CDR1 and CDR2: SNHLY, FYNNEI. In DNA form, the CDR3 reads TGTGCCAGCAGTTATGAAAAAAGGGGCCTCAATGAAAAACTGTTTTTT. Amino acids: CASSYEKRGLNEKLFF.

The gene calls are TRBV6-5 and TRBJ1-2; D unresolved. This CDR3 contains 14 residues. Trimming removed 6 bases at V and 4 bases at J, with 15 bases between. Germline lookup yields CDR1 MNHEY and CDR2 SVGAGI. The CDR3, as DNA: TGTGCCAGCAGGGCGCGGTGGAGCCCCTATGGCTACACCTTC. It specifies CASRARWSPYGYTF.

This chain uses TRBV19 with TRBJ1-2, with D possibly TRBD1 on 5 matching bases. CDR3 length: 13 amino acids. With 3 bases removed from V and 7 bases from J, the gap between germline ends came to 12 bases. The V gene's germline CDR1 is LNHDA and CDR2 SQIVND (reference sequence). The CDR3 nucleotides read TGTGCCAGTAGTATTGGGACCCCCTCTGGCTACACCTTC. It translates to CASSIGTPSGYTF.

The chain employs TRBV6-1 and TRBJ2-7, with D possibly matching TRBD2 (8 bases). The length of the CDR3 is 17 residues. Germline V gene data show CDR1 as MNHNS and CDR2 as SASEGT. Trimming took 2 bases from V and 0 from J, leaving 17 bases between them. CDR3 DNA sequence: TGTGCCAGCAGTGAACGAGGGGGCGGGAGGAGCTCCTACGAGCAGTACTTC. This translates into CASSERGGGRSSYEQYF.

This clone was counted between two and nine times. The chain carries TRBV4-2 and TRBJ1-2, with unresolved D. V dropped 5 bases and J dropped 8 bases, with 12 bases sitting between them. The length of the CDR3 is 12 residues. Germline V gene lookup returns CDR1 LGHNA and CDR2 YNFKEQ. CDR3: CASSEGSVGYTF. In nucleotides, the CDR3 is TGTGCCAGCAGCGAAGGCTCGGTAGGCTACACCTTC.

The rearrangement joins TRBV2 to TRBJ2-1; TRBD2 agrees at 10 bases. The germline CDR1 and CDR2 sequences are SNHLY and FYNNEI. The CDR3 totals 15 residues. J lost 1 base, V lost 7 bases, and 4 bases had no gene match. In DNA form, the CDR3 reads TGTGCCAGCAACGGACTAGCGGTTTCCTACAATGAGCAGTTCTTC. This translates into CASNGLAVSYNEQFF.

The CDR3 protein is CASSARRGKGYGYTF. The DNA for the CDR3 is TGTGCCAGCAGCGCGAGGAGGGGAAAAGGCTATGGCTACACCTTC. The chain combines TRBV9 with TRBJ1-2, with D possibly matching TRBD1 (5 bases). In germline, CDR1 is SGDLS, CDR2 YYNGEE. Trimming took off 3 bases at V and 4 bases at J, with 16 bases between the two ends. The CDR3 covers 15 residues. Based on the CDR3 plus reference TRBV9 and TRBJ1-2, the full variable domain is DSGVTQTPKHLITATGQRVTLRCSPRSGDLSVYWYQQSLDQGLQFLIQYYNGEERAKGNILERFSAQQFPDLHSELNLSSLELGDSALYFCASSARRGKGYGYTFGSGTRLTVV.

The chain has TRBV10-3 and TRBJ2-1; TRBD2 is a possible D gene (5 bases). The CDR3 sequence is 14 residues long. Germline V gene sequence: CDR1 ENHRY, CDR2 SYGVKD. Trimming cost V 2 bases and J 8 bases, with 13 bases left between them. Here the CDR3 DNA reads TGTGCCATCAGTGAGAGAGGGAGTGAGGATGAGCAGTTCTTC. This translates into CAISERGSEDEQFF.

J is TRBJ1-2 and V is TRBV6-5; 10 bases align to TRBD1. This CDR3 has 13 residues. J lost 5 bases, V lost 10 bases, and 7 bases had no gene match. The germline V gene has CDR1 MNHEY and CDR2 SVGAGI. CDR3 in DNA: TGTGCCATCGGGACAGGGGTAGGGTATGGCTACACCTTC. Protein product: CAIGTGVGYGYTF.

J is TRBJ2-4 and V is TRBV28, with D uncertain. This CDR3 region has 16 residues. Germline CDR1 reads MDHEN; CDR2 reads SYDVKM. V was clipped by 0 bases and J by 0 bases, with 9 bases between them. The chain's CDR3 is CASSLWSETAKNIQYF. The CDR3 DNA sequence: TGTGCCAGCAGTTTATGGTCGGAGACAGCCAAAAACATTCAGTACTTC. The full variable domain, rest sourced from reference TRBV28 and TRBJ2-4, is DVKVTQSSRYLVKRTGEKVFLECVQDMDHENMFWYRQDPGLGLRLIYFSYDVKMKEKGDIPEGYSVSREKKERFSLILESASTNQTSMYLCASSLWSETAKNIQYFGAGTRLSVL.

V gene TRBV5-1 combines with J gene TRBJ1-1, with 9 bases that match TRBD1. V dropped 0 bases and J dropped 6; count of bases not matched to a gene: 3. In germline, CDR1 is SGHRS, CDR2 YFSETQ. The CDR3 length is 14 residues. CDR3 in amino acids: CASSLGQGDPEAFF. Here the CDR3 DNA reads TGCGCCAGCAGCTTGGGACAGGGGGACCCTGAAGCTTTCTTT. The complete variable domain, with remaining parts taken from reference TRBV5-1 and TRBJ1-1, reads KAGVTQTPRYLIKTRGQQVTLSCSPISGHRSVSWYQQTPGQGLQFLFEYFSETQRNKGNFPGRFSGRQFSNSRSEMNVSTLELGDSALYLCASSLGQGDPEAFFGQGTRLTVV.

V gene TRBV11-2 combines with J gene TRBJ1-5; the D gene is possibly TRBD1 (5 bases). Looked up from germline, CDR1 is SGHAT and CDR2 is FQNNGV. The CDR3 runs to 14 residues. Trimming shortened V by 1 base and J by 4 bases, and 8 bases separated the two germline ends. CDR3: CASSLVGANQPQHF. Here the CDR3 DNA reads TGTGCCAGCAGCTTAGTCGGGGCAAATCAGCCCCAGCATTTT.

This clone has more than one count but fewer than ten. The chain carries TRBV5-4 and TRBJ2-7; perhaps TRBD1 as D (6 bases). The CDR3 has 12 amino acids. Trimming pared 4 bases from V and 4 bases from J, leaving 9 bases between. In germline, CDR1 is SGHNT, CDR2 YYREEE (reference sequence). CDR3 sequence: CASSRDRYEQYF. The CDR3 DNA reads TGTGCCAGCAGCCGTGACAGGTACGAGCAGTACTTC.

The V call is TRBV19, the J call TRBJ2-1; 7 bases agree with TRBD2. In germline, CDR1 is LNHDA, CDR2 SQIVND (reference sequence). V gave up 7 bases and J gave up 4 bases; unmatched junction bases: 19. The CDR3 totals 18 residues. This CDR3 reads CASMLYSRPSGMYNEQFF. As DNA, the CDR3 is TGTGCCAGTATGTTGTATAGCCGACCGAGCGGGATGTACAATGAGCAGTTCTTC.

The sample holds a few counts of this clone. The identical CDR3 is also encoded by other nucleotide sequences in the sample. This chain connects TRBV3-1 (or the pseudogene TRBV3-2) to TRBJ2-7, with unresolved D. The CDR3 consists of 11 residues. V was pared by 1 base and J by 3 bases, with 1 base between. The V gene's germline CDR1 is LGHDT and CDR2 YNNKEL (reference sequence). The DNA of the CDR3 is TGTGCCAGCAGCCAAGGCTACGAGCAGTACTTC. Protein product: CASSQGYEQYF.